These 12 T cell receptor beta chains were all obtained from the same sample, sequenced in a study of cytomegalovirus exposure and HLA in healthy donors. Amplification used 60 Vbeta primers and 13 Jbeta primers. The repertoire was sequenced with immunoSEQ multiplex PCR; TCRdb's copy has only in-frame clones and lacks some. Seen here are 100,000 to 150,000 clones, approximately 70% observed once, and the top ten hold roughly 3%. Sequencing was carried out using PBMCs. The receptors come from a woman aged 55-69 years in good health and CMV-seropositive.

The CDR3 is CASRTGGWYGYTF. The CDR3 DNA follows: TGTGCCAGCAGGACAGGGGGCTGGTATGGCTACACCTTC. The gene calls are TRBV6-5 and TRBJ1-2; 10 nucleotides align to TRBD1. Germline V lookup: CDR1 MNHEY, CDR2 SVGAGI. The CDR3 has 13 amino acids. V lost 6 bases, J lost 5 bases, and 3 bases stayed unmatched.

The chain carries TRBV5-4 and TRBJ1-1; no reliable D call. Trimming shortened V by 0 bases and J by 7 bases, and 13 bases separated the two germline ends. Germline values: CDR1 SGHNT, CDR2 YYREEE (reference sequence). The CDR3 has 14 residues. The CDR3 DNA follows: TGTGCCAGCAGCTTGGATAGGGTCCGGGATGAAGCTTTCTTT. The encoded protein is CASSLDRVRDEAFF.

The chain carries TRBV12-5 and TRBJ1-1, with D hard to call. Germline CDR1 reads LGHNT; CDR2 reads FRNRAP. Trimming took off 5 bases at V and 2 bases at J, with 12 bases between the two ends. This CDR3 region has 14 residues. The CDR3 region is CASGPGNGNTEAFF. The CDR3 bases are TGTGCTAGTGGTCCAGGTAACGGCAACACTGAAGCTTTCTTT.

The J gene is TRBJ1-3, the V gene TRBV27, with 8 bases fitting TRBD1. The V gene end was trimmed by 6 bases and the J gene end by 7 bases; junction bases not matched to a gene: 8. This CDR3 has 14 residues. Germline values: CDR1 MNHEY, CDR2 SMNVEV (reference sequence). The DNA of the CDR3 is TGTGCCAGCAGAGGACAGGGAAAGGGCAACACCATATATTTT. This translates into CASRGQGKGNTIYF.

Here the CDR3 reads CASSLVGGPEDTQYF. For the CDR3, the DNA is TGCGCCAGCAGCTTGGTGGGGGGGCCGGAAGATACGCAGTATTTT. The chain combines TRBV5-1 with TRBJ2-3; TRBD2 might be the D (7 bases). Trimming shortened V by 0 bases and J by 5 bases, and 13 bases separated the two germline ends. Germline lookup yields CDR1 SGHRS and CDR2 YFSETQ. The CDR3 length is 15 residues.

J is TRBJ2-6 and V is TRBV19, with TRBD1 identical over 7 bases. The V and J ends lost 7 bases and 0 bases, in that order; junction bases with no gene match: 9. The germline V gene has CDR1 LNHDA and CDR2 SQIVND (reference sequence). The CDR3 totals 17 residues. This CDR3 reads CASKETGYSSGANVLTF. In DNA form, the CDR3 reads TGTGCCAGTAAGGAGACAGGGTATAGCTCTGGGGCCAACGTCCTGACTTTC.

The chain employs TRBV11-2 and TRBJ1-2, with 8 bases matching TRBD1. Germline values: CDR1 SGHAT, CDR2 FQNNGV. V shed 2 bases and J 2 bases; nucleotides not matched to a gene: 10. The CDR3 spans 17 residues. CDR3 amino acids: CASSLPRNRGSNYGYTF. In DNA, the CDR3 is TGTGCCAGCAGCTTACCGAGAAACAGGGGGTCAAACTATGGCTACACCTTC.

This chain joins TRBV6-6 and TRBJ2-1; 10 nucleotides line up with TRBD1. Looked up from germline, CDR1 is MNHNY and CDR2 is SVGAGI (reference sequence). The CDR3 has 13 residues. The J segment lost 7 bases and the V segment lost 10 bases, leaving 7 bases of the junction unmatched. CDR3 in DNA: TGTGCCACCCGACAGGGGGCTGGGAATGAGCAGTTCTTC. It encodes CATRQGAGNEQFF.

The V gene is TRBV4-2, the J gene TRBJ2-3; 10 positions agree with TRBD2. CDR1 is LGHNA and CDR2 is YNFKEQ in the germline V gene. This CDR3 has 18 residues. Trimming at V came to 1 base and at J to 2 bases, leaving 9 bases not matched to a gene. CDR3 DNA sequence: TGTGCCAGCAGCCAAGTTAGTTCTAGCGGGGGACCCACAGATACGCAGTATTTT. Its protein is CASSQVSSSGGPTDTQYF.

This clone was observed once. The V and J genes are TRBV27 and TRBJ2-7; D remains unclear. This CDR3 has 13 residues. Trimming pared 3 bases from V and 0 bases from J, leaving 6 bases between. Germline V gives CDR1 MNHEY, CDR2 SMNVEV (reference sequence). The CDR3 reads CASSFPGSYEQYF. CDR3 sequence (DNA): TGTGCCAGCAGTTTCCCAGGCTCCTACGAGCAGTACTTC.

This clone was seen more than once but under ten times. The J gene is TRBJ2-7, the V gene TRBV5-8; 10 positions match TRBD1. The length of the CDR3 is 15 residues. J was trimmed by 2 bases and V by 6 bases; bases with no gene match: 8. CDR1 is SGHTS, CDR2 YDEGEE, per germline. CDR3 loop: CASTSRDRGAYEQYF. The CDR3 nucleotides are TGTGCCAGCACCAGCCGGGACAGGGGAGCCTACGAGCAGTACTTC. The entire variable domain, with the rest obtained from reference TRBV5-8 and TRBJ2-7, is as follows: EAGVTQSPTHLIKTRGQQATLRCSPISGHTSVYWYQQALGLGLQFLLWYDEGEERNRGNFPPRFSGRQFPNYSSELNVNALELEDSALYLCASTSRDRGAYEQYFGPGTRLTVT.

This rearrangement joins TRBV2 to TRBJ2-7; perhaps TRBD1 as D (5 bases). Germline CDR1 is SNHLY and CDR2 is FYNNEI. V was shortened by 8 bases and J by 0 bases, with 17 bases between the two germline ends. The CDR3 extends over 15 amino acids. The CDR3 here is CASQGPWSGSYEQYF. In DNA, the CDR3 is TGTGCCAGCCAGGGCCCCTGGTCAGGCTCCTACGAGCAGTACTTC.